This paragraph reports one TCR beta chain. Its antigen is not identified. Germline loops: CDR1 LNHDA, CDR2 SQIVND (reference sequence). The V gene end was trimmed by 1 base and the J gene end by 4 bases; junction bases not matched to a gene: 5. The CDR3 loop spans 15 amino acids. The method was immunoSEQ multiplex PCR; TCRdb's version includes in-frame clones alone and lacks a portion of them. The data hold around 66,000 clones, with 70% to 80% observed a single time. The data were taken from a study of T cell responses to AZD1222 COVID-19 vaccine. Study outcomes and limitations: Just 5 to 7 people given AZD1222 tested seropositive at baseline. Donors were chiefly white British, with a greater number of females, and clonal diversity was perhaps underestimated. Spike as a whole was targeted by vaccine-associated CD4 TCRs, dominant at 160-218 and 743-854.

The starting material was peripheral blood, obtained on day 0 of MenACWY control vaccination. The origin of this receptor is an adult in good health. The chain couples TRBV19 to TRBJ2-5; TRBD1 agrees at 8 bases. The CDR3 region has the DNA TGTGCCAGTAGTATAGGACAGGGGATTGGAGAGACCCAGTACTTC. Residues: CASSIGQGIGETQYF.